The 5 T cell receptor beta chains in this list originate from one sample, sequenced in a study of T cell repertoires in cytomegalovirus infection. TCRdb analysed the reads with MiXCR anew, one entry per CDR3 protein. The data contain 65,000 to 90,000 distinct CDR3 sequences, 3% to 4.5% of them singletons. Sequences were obtained from PBMCs. These receptor sequences come from a human donor in good health (CMV status not recorded). Some clones in this sample may be carry-over from other donors' samples.

This clonotype was recorded many times. The V call is TRBV27, the J call TRBJ2-1, with unresolved D. The V and J ends lost 5 bases and 10 bases respectively, with 27 bases between them. This CDR3 has 17 amino acids. Looked up from germline, CDR1 is MNHEY and CDR2 is SMNVEV (reference sequence). The CDR3 DNA reads as TGTGCCAGCAGTCAAAGGGCTACCGGGTCTCGGAGACGCGAGCAGTTCTTC. Protein product: CASSQRATGSRRREQFF.

This clonotype was counted at least ten times. This chain links TRBV2 with TRBJ2-1; D gene uncertain. V was cut by 2 bases and J by 4 bases, with 6 bases left in between. This CDR3 is built from 13 residues. Germline CDR1 reads SNHLY; CDR2 reads FYNNEI. The CDR3 spells CASSESHYNEQFF. The DNA of the CDR3 is TGTGCCAGCAGTGAATCCCATTACAATGAGCAGTTCTTC. The variable domain in full, completed from reference TRBV2 and TRBJ2-1, reads EPEVTQTPSHQVTQMGQEVILRCVPISNHLYFYWYRQILGQKVEFLVSFYNNEISEKSEIFDDQFSVERPDGSNFTLKIRSTKLEDSAMYFCASSESHYNEQFFGPGTRLTVL.

This clonotype was seen ten or more times. This CDR3 reads CASSLVGTKSYEQYF. DNA of the CDR3: TGTGCCAGCAGCTTAGTAGGGACGAAGTCCTACGAGCAGTACTTC. The V and J genes are TRBV7-8 and TRBJ2-7, with D perhaps assigned TRBD1 or TRBD2 (5 bases each). Germline V gives CDR1 SGHVS, CDR2 FQNEAQ. The CDR3 is 15 amino acids. Trimming stripped 1 base from V and 1 base from J, with 11 bases between.

This clonotype was observed at least ten times. The V call is TRBV20-1, the J call TRBJ1-5; D is uncertain. The V end was cut by 2 bases, the J end by 7 bases, with 12 bases between. The CDR3 extends over 13 amino acids. Germline loops: CDR1 DFQATT, CDR2 SNEGSKA (reference sequence). CDR3 DNA: TGCAGTGCTAGACAAAATCTAATACAGCCCCAGCATTTT. Translated: CSARQNLIQPQHF.

This clonotype was picked up many times. J is TRBJ1-1 and V is TRBV20-1; the D is unclear. The CDR3 spans 11 residues. Germline CDR1 DFQATT, CDR2 SNEGSKA (reference sequence). V lost 1 base to trimming and J lost 10 bases, with 10 bases between them. The CDR3: CSARAVMGAFF. The CDR3 region has the DNA TGCAGTGCTAGAGCAGTTATGGGAGCTTTCTTT.